The source of this T cell receptor beta chain is a study of OX40 agonist ivuxolimab in advanced cancers. At the level of the study: In this cohort, patients received ivuxolimab, an agonistic anti-OX40 (CD134) antibody.

Profiled with immunoSEQ multiplex PCR; TCRdb holds only in-frame clones, not every one. The sample has 65,000 to 95,000 clones, around 90% seen once. Germline CDR1 SNHLY, CDR2 FYNNEI. The CDR3 loop spans 13 amino acids. Trimming pared 2 bases from V and 8 bases from J, leaving 9 bases between. Turning to this clone: Its specificity is unknown.

Whole-study findings and limits: Among the nonresponders, some also had low normalized T-cell clonal expansion. The study found among the lowest clonal expansion in partial responders at 0.1-3.0 mg/kg. On average, CD8+ T cells showed a greater number of expanded clones than CD4+.

The input for sequencing was CD4+ or CD8+ T cells sorted from blood, taken in a trial of the OX40 agonist ivuxolimab. J is TRBJ2-2 and V is TRBV2; D is uncertain. This TCR was sampled from an adult with an advanced solid tumor such as melanoma, head and neck, liver or kidney cancer. CDR3 loop: CASSEPSFGELFF. The CDR3, as DNA: TGTGCCAGCAGTGAACCCTCATTTGGGGAGCTGTTTTTT.